The 16 T cell receptor beta chains reported below all come from one sample, sequenced in a study of T cell responses to AZD1222 COVID-19 vaccine. The table came from immunoSEQ multiplex PCR; TCRdb's copy has only in-frame clones and leaves some out. Altogether 160,000 or so clones are present, approximately 91% being singletons, with the ten largest covering approximately 6.6%. The sequences come from peripheral blood, collected after recovery from COVID-19. These receptors originate from an adult who had recovered from COVID-19.

The CDR3 is CASSSGANTGELFF. CDR3 in DNA: TGTGCCAGCAGTAGTGGAGCGAACACCGGGGAGCTGTTTTTT. The chain carries TRBV6-6 and TRBJ2-2; no clear D. This CDR3 has 14 residues. Germline V CDR1 and CDR2: MNHNY, SVGAGI (reference sequence). Trimming pared 5 bases from V and 0 bases from J, leaving 7 bases between.

V is TRBV9 and J is TRBJ2-7; a weak D match, TRBD2 (6 bases). Trimming cost V 0 bases and J 4 bases, with 11 bases left between them. This CDR3 has 14 amino acids. Germline CDR1 SGDLS, CDR2 YYNGEE. CDR3 region: CASSVDGSRYEQYF. CDR3 nucleotide sequence: TGTGCCAGCAGCGTAGACGGGAGTCGGTACGAGCAGTACTTC.

This clone showed up just once. The rearrangement uses TRBV5-1 and TRBJ1-2; tentatively, D is TRBD1 (5 bases). V gave up 0 bases and J gave up 8 bases, with 11 bases separating them. CDR3 length equals 13 residues. The germline CDR1 and CDR2 sequences are SGHRS and YFSETQ. The CDR3 DNA reads TGCGCCAGCAGCTTGGGACAGCGAGAGGGCTACACCTTC. Translating gives CASSLGQREGYTF.

This rearrangement joins TRBV28 to TRBJ1-5; TRBD1 agrees at 11 bases. Germline loops: CDR1 MDHEN, CDR2 SYDVKM. This CDR3 has 15 amino acids. Germline trimming cut 6 bases from V and 5 bases from J; bases unmatched to any gene: 6. The CDR3 nucleotides read TGTGCCAGCAGACCCGGGACAGGGGGGGATCAGCCCCAGCATTTT. This codes for CASRPGTGGDQPQHF.

The V and J genes are TRBV11-2 and TRBJ1-1; a weak D match, TRBD1 (5 bases). The V gene lost 4 bases and the J gene lost 5 bases, with 11 bases spanning the gap. Germline-derived CDR1 and CDR2 are SGHAT and FQNNGV. This CDR3 has 13 amino acids. CDR3 bases: TGTGCCAGCAGCTGGGGGGTGATGACTGAAGCTTTCTTT. This gives the protein CASSWGVMTEAFF.

The gene calls are TRBV5-1 and TRBJ1-1; 8 bases are a match to TRBD1. V was pared by 0 bases and J by 5 bases, with 3 bases of the junction left unmatched. From germline, CDR1 is SGHRS and CDR2 YFSETQ. The CDR3 contains 14 residues. CDR3 sequence: CASSLAGTGTEAFF. In DNA, the CDR3 is TGCGCCAGCAGCTTGGCGGGGACAGGTACTGAAGCTTTCTTT.

This sequence joins TRBV7-2 and TRBJ2-1; D is undetermined. From germline, CDR1 is SGHTA and CDR2 FQGNSA. The CDR3 is 11 amino acids. The V end lost 10 bases, the J end lost 3 bases, and 7 bases lay between the germline ends. This CDR3 reads CATGFYNEQFF. CDR3 sequence (DNA): TGTGCCACCGGGTTCTACAATGAGCAGTTCTTC.

The chain recombines TRBV29-1 with TRBJ1-1, with D unresolved. Per the germline V gene, CDR1 is SQVTM and CDR2 is ANQGSEA. CDR3 length: 14 residues. Trimming shortened V by 6 bases and J by 0 bases, and 14 bases separated the two germline ends. The CDR3 loop is CSVRTDPMNTEAFF. The DNA for the CDR3 is TGCAGCGTACGGACTGATCCTATGAACACTGAAGCTTTCTTT.

This clone was detected only once. This chain joins TRBV19 and TRBJ2-1; TRBD1 or TRBD2 may be the D gene (5 bases each). V was clipped by 6 bases and J by 1 base, with 10 bases between them. The CDR3 extends over 14 amino acids. The germline gives CDR1 LNHDA, CDR2 SQIVND (reference sequence). The CDR3 DNA reads as TGTGCCAGTAGCCCCGGGGCTTCCTACAATGAGCAGTTCTTC. Translated, it gives CASSPGASYNEQFF.

The J gene is TRBJ1-1, the V gene TRBV18, with TRBD1 matching over 7 bases. The CDR3 extends over 13 amino acids. V lost 6 bases to trimming and J lost 3 bases; unmatched junction nucleotides: 4. Germline lookup yields CDR1 KGHSH and CDR2 LQKENI. As DNA, the CDR3 is TGTGCCAGCTCTTTAGGGACAGACACTGAAGCTTTCTTT. This translates into CASSLGTDTEAFF.

The chain has TRBV7-2 and TRBJ1-3, with D perhaps matching TRBD1 (5 bases). The CDR3 has 15 residues. Germline V gene lookup returns CDR1 SGHTA and CDR2 FQGNSA. V was trimmed by 4 bases and J by 0 bases, leaving 10 bases between them. CDR3 region: CASSSWGTSGNTIYF. In DNA, the CDR3 is TGTGCCAGCAGCTCCTGGGGGACCTCTGGAAACACCATATATTTT.

The chain has TRBV19 and TRBJ1-1, with D perhaps TRBD1 (5 bases). Germline V gene lookup returns CDR1 LNHDA and CDR2 SQIVND (reference sequence). This CDR3 has 15 residues. Trimming removed 0 bases from V and 5 bases from J, with 13 bases in between. This chain's CDR3 is CASSIDHRQRTEAFF. CDR3 nucleotides: TGTGCCAGTAGTATAGATCACAGGCAACGGACTGAAGCTTTCTTT.

V is TRBV28 and J is TRBJ1-1, with 7 bases aligning to TRBD1. The CDR3 is 14 residues long. The V gene end was trimmed by 6 bases and the J gene end by 5 bases; junction bases not matched to a gene: 9. Germline V CDR1 and CDR2: MDHEN, SYDVKM. For the CDR3, the DNA is TGTGCCAGCAGCCCAAGACAGGGAGGAACTGAAGCTTTCTTT. Protein product: CASSPRQGGTEAFF.

The rearrangement joins TRBV7-3 to TRBJ1-2, with 9 bases fitting TRBD1. The germline CDR1 and CDR2 sequences are SGHTA and FQGTGA. The CDR3 sequence is 14 residues long. Losses at the gene ends were 4 bases for V and 8 bases for J; bases not matched to a gene: 8. For the CDR3, the DNA is TGTGCCAGCAGCTCGGGGACAGGGCACGACGGCTACACCTTC. This gives the protein CASSSGTGHDGYTF.

The V call is TRBV19, the J call TRBJ2-1, with D perhaps assigned TRBD1 or TRBD2 (5 bases each). Germline V CDR1 and CDR2: LNHDA, SQIVND (reference sequence). With 3 bases removed from V and 6 bases from J, the gap between germline ends came to 18 bases. This CDR3 has 16 residues. CDR3 sequence: CASSIRDLRLRNEQFF. The CDR3 coding sequence is TGTGCCAGTAGTATCCGGGACCTCCGGCTACGCAATGAGCAGTTCTTC.

The rearrangement uses TRBV6-2 or TRBV6-3 and TRBJ1-3; D is unclear. The germline V gene encodes CDR1 MNHEY and CDR2 SVGEGT. The CDR3 is 16 amino acids. The V end lost 5 bases, the J end lost 0 bases, and 14 bases lay between the germline ends. The CDR3 DNA is TGTGCCAGCAGTCCACGAGTCGGCGACTCTGGAAACACCATATATTTT. It is translated as CASSPRVGDSGNTIYF.